Sequencing of this T cell receptor (beta chain) was carried out in a study of technical replicates of blood from a handful of donors. CDR1 SNHLY and CDR2 FYNNEI come from the germline V gene. This CDR3 spans 15 amino acids. The V gene end was trimmed by 7 bases and the J gene end by 2 bases; junction bases not matched to a gene: 7. This table comes from immunoSEQ multiplex PCR, and its TCRdb copy is limited to in-frame clones, with some not included. The sample lists 80,000 to 100,000 clones, about 96% occurring once. This clone was recorded only once. This TCR was sampled from a human donor in good health. Material: T cells isolated from PBMCs. The J gene is TRBJ2-7, the V gene TRBV2, with 11 nucleotides matching TRBD2. The CDR3 DNA reads as TGTGCCAGCAAGGCTAGCGGGGGGCCCACCTACGAGCAGTACTTC. Amino acids: CASKASGGPTYEQYF.